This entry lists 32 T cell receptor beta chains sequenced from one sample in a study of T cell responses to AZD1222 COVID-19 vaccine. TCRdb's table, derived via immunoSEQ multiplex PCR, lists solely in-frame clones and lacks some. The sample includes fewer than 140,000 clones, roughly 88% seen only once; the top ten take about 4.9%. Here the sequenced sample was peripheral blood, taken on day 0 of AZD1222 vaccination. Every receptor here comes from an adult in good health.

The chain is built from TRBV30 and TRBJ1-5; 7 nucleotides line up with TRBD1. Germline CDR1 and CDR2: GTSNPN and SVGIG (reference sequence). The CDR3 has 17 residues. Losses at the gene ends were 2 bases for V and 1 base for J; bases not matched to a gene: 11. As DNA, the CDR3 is TGTGCCTGGAGTCTAGACCGGACAGGAGGCAGCAATCAGCCCCAGCATTTT. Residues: CAWSLDRTGGSNQPQHF.

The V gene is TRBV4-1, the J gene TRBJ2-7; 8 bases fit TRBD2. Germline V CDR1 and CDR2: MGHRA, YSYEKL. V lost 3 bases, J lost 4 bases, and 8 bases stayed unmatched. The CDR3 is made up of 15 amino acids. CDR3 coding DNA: TGCGCCAGCAGCCATAACCGGGAGGGCCTGTACGAGCAGTACTTC. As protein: CASSHNREGLYEQYF.

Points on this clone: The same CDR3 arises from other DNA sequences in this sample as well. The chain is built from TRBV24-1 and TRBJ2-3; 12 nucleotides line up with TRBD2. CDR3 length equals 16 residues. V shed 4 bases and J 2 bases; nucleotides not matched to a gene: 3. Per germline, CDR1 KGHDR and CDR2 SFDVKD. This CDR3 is CATSEGLAGLTDTQYF. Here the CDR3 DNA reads TGTGCCACCAGTGAAGGACTAGCGGGGCTCACAGATACGCAGTATTTT.

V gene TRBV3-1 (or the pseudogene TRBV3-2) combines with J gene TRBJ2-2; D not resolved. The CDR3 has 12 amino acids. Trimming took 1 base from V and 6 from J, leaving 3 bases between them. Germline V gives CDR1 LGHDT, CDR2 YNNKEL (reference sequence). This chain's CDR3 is CASSQGAGELFF. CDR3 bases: TGTGCCAGCAGCCAAGGGGCCGGGGAGCTGTTTTTT.

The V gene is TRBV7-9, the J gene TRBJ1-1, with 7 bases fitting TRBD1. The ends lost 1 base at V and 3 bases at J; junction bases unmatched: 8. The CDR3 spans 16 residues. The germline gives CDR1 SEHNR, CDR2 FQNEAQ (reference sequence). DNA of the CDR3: TGTGCCAGCAGCTTAGAAGGGGGCCGGACCTACACTGAAGCTTTCTTT. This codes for CASSLEGGRTYTEAFF.

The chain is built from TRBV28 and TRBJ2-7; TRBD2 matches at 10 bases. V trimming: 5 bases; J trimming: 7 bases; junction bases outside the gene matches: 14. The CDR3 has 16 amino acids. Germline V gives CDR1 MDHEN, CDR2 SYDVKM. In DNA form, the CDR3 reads TGTGCCAGCAGTCTACCCCGTCTAGCGGGAGCCAAAGAGCAGTACTTC. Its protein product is CASSLPRLAGAKEQYF.

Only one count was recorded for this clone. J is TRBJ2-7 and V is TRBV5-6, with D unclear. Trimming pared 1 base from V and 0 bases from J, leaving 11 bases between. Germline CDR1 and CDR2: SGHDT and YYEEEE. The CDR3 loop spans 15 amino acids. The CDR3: CASSLRLSLSYEQYF. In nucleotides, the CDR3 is TGTGCCAGCAGCTTGAGATTGTCCCTCTCCTACGAGCAGTACTTC.

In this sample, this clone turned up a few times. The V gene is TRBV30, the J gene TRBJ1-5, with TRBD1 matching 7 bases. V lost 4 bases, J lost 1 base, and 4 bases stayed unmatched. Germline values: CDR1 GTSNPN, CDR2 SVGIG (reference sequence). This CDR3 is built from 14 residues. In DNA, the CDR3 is TGTGCCTGGAAACGCAGGGGGAGCAATCAGCCCCAGCATTTT. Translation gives CAWKRRGSNQPQHF. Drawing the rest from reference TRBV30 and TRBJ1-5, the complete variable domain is SQTIHQWPATLVQPVGSPLSLECTVEGTSNPNLYWYRQAAGRGLQLLFYSVGIGQISSEVPQNLSASRPQDRQFILSSKKLLLSDSGFYLCAWKRRGSNQPQHFGDGTRLSIL.

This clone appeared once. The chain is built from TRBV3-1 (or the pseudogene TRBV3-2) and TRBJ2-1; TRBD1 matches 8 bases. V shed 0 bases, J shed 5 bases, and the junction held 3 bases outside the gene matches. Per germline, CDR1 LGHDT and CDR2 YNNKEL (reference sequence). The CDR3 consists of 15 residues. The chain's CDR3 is CASSQDSRGHNEQFF. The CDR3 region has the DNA TGTGCCAGCAGCCAAGATAGCAGGGGGCACAATGAGCAGTTCTTC.

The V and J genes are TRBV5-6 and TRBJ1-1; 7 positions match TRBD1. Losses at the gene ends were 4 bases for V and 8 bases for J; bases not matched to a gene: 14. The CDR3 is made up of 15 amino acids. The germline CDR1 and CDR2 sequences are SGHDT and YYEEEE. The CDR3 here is CASSLRGGAVEEAFF. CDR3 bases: TGTGCCAGCAGCCTCCGAGGGGGCGCTGTTGAAGAAGCTTTCTTT.

The CDR3: CASSNQAYEKLFF. The DNA of the CDR3 is TGTGCCAGCAGCAATCAGGCGTATGAAAAACTGTTTTTT. J is TRBJ1-4 and V is TRBV3-1 (or the pseudogene TRBV3-2); D not certain. The CDR3 is 13 residues long. Germline V gene sequence: CDR1 LGHDT, CDR2 YNNKEL (reference sequence). V lost 5 bases and J 6 bases, leaving 10 bases between the germline ends.

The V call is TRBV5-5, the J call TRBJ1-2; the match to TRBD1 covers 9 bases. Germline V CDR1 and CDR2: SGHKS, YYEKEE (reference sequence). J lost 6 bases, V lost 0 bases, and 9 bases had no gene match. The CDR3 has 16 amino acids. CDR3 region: CASSLGNRGHDNGYTF. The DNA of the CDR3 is TGTGCCAGCAGCTTGGGAAACAGGGGGCATGATAATGGCTACACCTTC.

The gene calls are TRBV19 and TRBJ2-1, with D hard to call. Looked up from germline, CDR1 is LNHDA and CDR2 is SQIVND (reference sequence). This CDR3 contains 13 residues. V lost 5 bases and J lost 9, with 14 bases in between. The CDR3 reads CASSARLDTEQFF. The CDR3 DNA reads TGTGCCAGTAGTGCCCGGTTAGACACTGAGCAGTTCTTC.

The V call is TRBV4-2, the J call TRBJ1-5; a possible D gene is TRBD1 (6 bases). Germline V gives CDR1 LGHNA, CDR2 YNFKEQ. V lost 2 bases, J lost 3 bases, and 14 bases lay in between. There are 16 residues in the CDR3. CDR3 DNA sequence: TGTGCCAGCAGCCAAAATCTCAGGGGATCCAATCAGCCCCAGCATTTT. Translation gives CASSQNLRGSNQPQHF.

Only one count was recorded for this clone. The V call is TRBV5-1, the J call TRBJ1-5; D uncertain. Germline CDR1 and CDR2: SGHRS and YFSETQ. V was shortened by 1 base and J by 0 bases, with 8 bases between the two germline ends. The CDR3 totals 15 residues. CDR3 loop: CASSLLPNSNQPQHF. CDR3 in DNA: TGCGCCAGCAGCTTGCTACCGAATAGCAATCAGCCCCAGCATTTT.

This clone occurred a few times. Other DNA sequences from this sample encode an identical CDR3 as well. CDR3 sequence (DNA): TGTGCCAGCAGTCGACAGGGGGATGGCTACACCTTC. Encoded protein: CASSRQGDGYTF. The gene calls are TRBV2 and TRBJ1-2, with TRBD1 matching 9 bases. The CDR3 loop spans 12 amino acids. V shed 5 bases, J shed 6 bases, and the junction held 1 base outside the gene matches. Germline V gene lookup returns CDR1 SNHLY and CDR2 FYNNEI.

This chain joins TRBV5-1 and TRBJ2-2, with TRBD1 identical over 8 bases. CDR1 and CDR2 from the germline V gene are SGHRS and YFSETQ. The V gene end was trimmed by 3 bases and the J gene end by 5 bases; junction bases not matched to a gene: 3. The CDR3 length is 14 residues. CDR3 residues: CASSYQGATGELFF. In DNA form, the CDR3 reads TGCGCCAGCAGCTACCAGGGGGCGACCGGGGAGCTGTTTTTT.

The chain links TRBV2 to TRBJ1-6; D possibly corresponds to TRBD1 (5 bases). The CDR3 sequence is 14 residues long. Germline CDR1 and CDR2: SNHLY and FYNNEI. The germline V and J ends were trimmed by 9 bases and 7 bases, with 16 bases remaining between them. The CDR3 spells CASAGGRTNSPLHF. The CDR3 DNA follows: TGTGCCAGTGCCGGGGGACGGACGAATTCACCCCTCCACTTT.

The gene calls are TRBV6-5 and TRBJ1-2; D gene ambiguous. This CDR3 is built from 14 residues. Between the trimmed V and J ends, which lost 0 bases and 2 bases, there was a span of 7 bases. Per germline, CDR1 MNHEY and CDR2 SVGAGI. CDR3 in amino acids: CASSYSVRNYGYTF. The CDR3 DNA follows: TGTGCCAGCAGTTACTCGGTCCGGAACTATGGCTACACCTTC.

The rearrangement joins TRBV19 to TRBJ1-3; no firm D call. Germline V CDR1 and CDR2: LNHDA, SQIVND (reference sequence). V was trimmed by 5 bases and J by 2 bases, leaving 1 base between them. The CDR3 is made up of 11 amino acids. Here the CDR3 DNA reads TGTGCCAGTAGTCCTGGAAACACCATATATTTT. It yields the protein CASSPGNTIYF.

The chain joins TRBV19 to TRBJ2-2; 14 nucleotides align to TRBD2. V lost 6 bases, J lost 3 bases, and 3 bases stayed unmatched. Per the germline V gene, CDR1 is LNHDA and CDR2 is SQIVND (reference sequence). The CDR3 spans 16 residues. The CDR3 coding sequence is TGTGCCAGTAGCGGACTAGCGGGAGGTGACACCGGGGAGCTGTTTTTT. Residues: CASSGLAGGDTGELFF.

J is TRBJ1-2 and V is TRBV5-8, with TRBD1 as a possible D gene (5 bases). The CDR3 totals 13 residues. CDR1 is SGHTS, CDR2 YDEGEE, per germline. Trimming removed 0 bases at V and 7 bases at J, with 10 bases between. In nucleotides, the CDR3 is TGTGCCAGCAGCTTGGTGGCGGGGGTTGGCTACACCTTC. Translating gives CASSLVAGVGYTF.

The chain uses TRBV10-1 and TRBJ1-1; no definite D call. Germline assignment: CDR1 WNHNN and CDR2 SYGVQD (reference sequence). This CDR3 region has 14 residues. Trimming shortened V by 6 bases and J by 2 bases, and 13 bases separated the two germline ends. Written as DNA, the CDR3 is TGCGCCAGCAGCCCCAAGTGGGGAAACACTGAAGCTTTCTTT. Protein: CASSPKWGNTEAFF.

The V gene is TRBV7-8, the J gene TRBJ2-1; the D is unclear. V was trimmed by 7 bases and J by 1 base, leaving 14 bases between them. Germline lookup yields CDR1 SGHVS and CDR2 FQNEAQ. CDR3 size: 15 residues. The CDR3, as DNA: TGTGCCAGCACCGCGACTCTGCCTTCCTACAATGAGCAGTTCTTC. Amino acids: CASTATLPSYNEQFF.

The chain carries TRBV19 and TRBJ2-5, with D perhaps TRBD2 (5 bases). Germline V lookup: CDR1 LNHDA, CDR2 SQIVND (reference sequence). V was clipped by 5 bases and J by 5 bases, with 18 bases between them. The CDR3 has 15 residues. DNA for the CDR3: TGTGCCAGTAGTCCCGCTACGGAGGTTTGGGAGACCCAGTACTTC. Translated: CASSPATEVWETQYF.

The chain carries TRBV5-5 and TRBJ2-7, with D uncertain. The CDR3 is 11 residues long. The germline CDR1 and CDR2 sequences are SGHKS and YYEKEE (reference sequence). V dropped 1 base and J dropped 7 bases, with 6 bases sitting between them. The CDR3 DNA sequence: TGTGCCAGCAGCTTGACGTGGGAGCAGTACTTC. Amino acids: CASSLTWEQYF.

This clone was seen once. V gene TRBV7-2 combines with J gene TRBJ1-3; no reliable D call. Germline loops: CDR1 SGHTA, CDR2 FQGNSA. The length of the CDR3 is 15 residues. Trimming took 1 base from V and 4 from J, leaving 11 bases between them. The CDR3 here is CASSLDWQAGNTIYF. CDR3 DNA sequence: TGTGCCAGCAGCTTAGATTGGCAGGCCGGAAACACCATATATTTT.

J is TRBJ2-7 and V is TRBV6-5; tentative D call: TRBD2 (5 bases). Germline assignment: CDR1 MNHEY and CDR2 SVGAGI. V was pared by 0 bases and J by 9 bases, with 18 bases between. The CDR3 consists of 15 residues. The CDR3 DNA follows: TGTGCCAGCAGTTACTCGAGAGGGAGTCCCTCTGGGCAGTACTTC. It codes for CASSYSRGSPSGQYF.

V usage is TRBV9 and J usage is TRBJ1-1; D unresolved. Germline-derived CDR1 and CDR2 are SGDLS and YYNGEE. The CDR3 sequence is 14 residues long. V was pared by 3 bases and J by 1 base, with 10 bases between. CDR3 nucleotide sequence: TGTGCCAGCAGCGGGACTGGATCGAACACTGAAGCTTTCTTT. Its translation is CASSGTGSNTEAFF.

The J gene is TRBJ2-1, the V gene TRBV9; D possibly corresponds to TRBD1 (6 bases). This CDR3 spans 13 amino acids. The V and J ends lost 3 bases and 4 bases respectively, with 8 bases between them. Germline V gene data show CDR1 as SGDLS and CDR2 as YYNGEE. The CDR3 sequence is CASSAGQYNEQFF. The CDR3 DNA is TGTGCCAGCAGCGCAGGACAGTACAATGAGCAGTTCTTC.

The CDR3 region has the DNA TGTGCCAGCCGATATGGACGGCGGTATGGCTACACCTTC. This sequence encodes CASRYGRRYGYTF. The chain employs TRBV12-3 or TRBV12-4 and TRBJ1-2; D is undetermined. V lost 8 bases and J lost 5, with 15 bases in between. CDR3 length equals 13 residues.

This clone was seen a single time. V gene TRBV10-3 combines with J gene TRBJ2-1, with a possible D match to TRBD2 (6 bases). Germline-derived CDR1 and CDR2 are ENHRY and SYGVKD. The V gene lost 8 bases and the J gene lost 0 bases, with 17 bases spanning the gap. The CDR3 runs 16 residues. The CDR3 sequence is CAISTAGPSSYNEQFF. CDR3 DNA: TGTGCCATCTCTACTGCGGGGCCGAGCTCCTACAATGAGCAGTTCTTC.